This is a list of T cell receptor beta chains from one sample in a study. TCRdb passed the 5' RACE reads through MiXCR, listing each CDR3 protein once. The profile covers tens of thousands of distinct CDR3 sequences, with less than 30% appearing a single time and 2% to 2.5% taken by the ten largest. Input material: tumor-infiltrating Tregs sorted from the breast tumor. Receptors originate from a female donor with breast cancer. The CDR3 runs from the conserved cysteine through the conserved F or W. The D gene is left open where the match is weak. Expanded clones get a size class; other rows say once, few or many, or leave the size out.

j_gene,v_gene,d_gene,abundance,CDR3nt,CDR3aa
TRBJ2-5,TRBV6-1,.,.,TGTGCCAGCAGTGAGGACATTTACCAAGAGACCCAGTACTTC,CASSEDIYQETQYF
TRBJ1-4,TRBV6-5,.,many,TGTGCCAGCAGTTACTCCGAGCAGCCTAATGAAAAACTGTTTTTT,CASSYSEQPNEKLFF
TRBJ1-5,TRBV28,.,.,TGTGCCAGCAGTTTCCGGGCCCGGCCCCAGCATTTT,CASSFRARPQHF
TRBJ2-3,TRBV5-1,TRBD2,few,TGCGCCAGCAGCTTCCTAGCGGGAGTGGGCACAGATACGCAGTATTTT,CASSFLAGVGTDTQYF
TRBJ2-1,TRBV7-3,.,many,TGTGCCAGCGGTCGGGGTCCCTACAATGAGCAGTTCTTC,CASGRGPYNEQFF
TRBJ1-2,TRBV20-1,.,many,TGCAGTGCTAGGACACCGGGGACCCTCTATGGCTACACCTTC,CSARTPGTLYGYTF
TRBJ2-3,TRBV5-8,.,once,TGTGCCAGCAGCTTGGAAGGGGGGCCAGATACGCAGTATTTT,CASSLEGGPDTQYF
TRBJ2-2,TRBV7-2,TRBD2,few,TGTGCCAGCAGCCCTCCTAGCGGGAGGTTGACCGGGGAGCTGTTTTTT,CASSPPSGRLTGELFF
TRBJ2-7,TRBV7-9,TRBD1,.,TGTGCCAGCAGATTGGGACAGGCTTCCTACGAGCAGTACTTC,CASRLGQASYEQYF
TRBJ2-3,TRBV6-5,.,many,TGTGCCAGCCGAGACGCCTATACGCAGTATTTT,CASRDAYTQYF
TRBJ1-2,TRBV5-1,.,.,TGCGCCAGCAGCTTGGCCGTGGCAAGGGGCTACACCTTC,CASSLAVARGYTF
TRBJ1-1,TRBV11-2,.,.,TGTGCCAGCAGCGGAAGCGGGGCTTTCTTT,CASSGSGAFF
TRBJ2-3,TRBV28,.,few,TGTGCCAGTGGGAGGCAGGACTTCACAGATACGCAGTATTTT,CASGRQDFTDTQYF
TRBJ1-2,TRBV20-1,.,.,TGCAGTGCTAGGGCGGGAAATCGTCGGTCTAACTATGGCTACACCTTC,CSARAGNRRSNYGYTF
TRBJ2-3,TRBV5-1,.,few,TGCGCCAGCGTGAGAGGGGGAGCGGAAAGTACGCAGTATTTT,CASVRGGAESTQYF
TRBJ2-7,TRBV5-6,TRBD1,.,TGTGCCAGCACCCTAAGACAGGGAAGGGACGAGCAGTACTTC,CASTLRQGRDEQYF
TRBJ2-1,TRBV10-3,.,.,TGTGCCGGCGACGGAGGGACGTTCCATGAGCAGTTCTTC,CAGDGGTFHEQFF
TRBJ2-7,TRBV7-2,.,.,TGTGCCAGCAGCTCCACGTCGGGGTACGAGCAGTACTTC,CASSSTSGYEQYF
TRBJ1-1,TRBV7-9,.,many,TGTGCCAGCAGCTTAGTTGCAGGGCCGCAAACTGAAGCTTTCTTT,CASSLVAGPQTEAFF
TRBJ2-7,TRBV7-6,.,.,TGTGCCAGCAGCTTCTCGGGGGCGGGCGACGAGCAGTACTTC,CASSFSGAGDEQYF
TRBJ1-6,TRBV5-1,.,.,TGCGCCAGCAGCTTAACCACTAAACAGGAGGGGAGTTCCTATAATTCACCCCTCCACTTT,CASSLTTKQEGSSYNSPLHF
TRBJ2-7,TRBV7-2,.,many,TGTGCCAGCAGCTTAAATTTGTACTACGAGCAGTACTTC,CASSLNLYYEQYF
TRBJ2-3,TRBV7-9,.,few,TGTGCCAGCAGCTTATTGTCAGATACGCAGTATTTT,CASSLLSDTQYF
TRBJ2-2,TRBV2,.,.,TGTGCCAGCAGTGAAAGTGACAGGGGACTAGCGAACACCGGGGAGCTGTTTTTT,CASSESDRGLANTGELFF
TRBJ2-2,TRBV3-1,TRBD2,.,TGTGCCAGCAGCGGACTAGGGAACACCGGGGAGCTGTTTTTT,CASSGLGNTGELFF
TRBJ2-5,TRBV30,TRBD2,.,TGTGCCTGGAGGACGGGAGGGCCGAGAGAGACCCAGTACTTC,CAWRTGGPRETQYF
TRBJ1-1,TRBV20-1,TRBD1,many,TGCAGTGCTACGGACAGGGTGAGGATGAACACTGAAGCTTTCTTT,CSATDRVRMNTEAFF
TRBJ1-2,TRBV28,.,.,TGTGCCAGCAGTTTATTCTATTCAGAGATCTATGGCTACACCTTC,CASSLFYSEIYGYTF
TRBJ1-3,TRBV9,.,few,TGTGCCAGCAGCGTAGCTGCGGGGTCTGGAAACACCATATATTTT,CASSVAAGSGNTIYF
TRBJ1-4,TRBV4-2,.,few,TGTGCCAGCAGCCAAGAACAGGGAAATGAAAAACTGTTTTTT,CASSQEQGNEKLFF
TRBJ1-2,TRBV4-3,.,many,TGCGCCAGCAGCCAATCGGGACAAGGACTACGCGGCTACACCTTC,CASSQSGQGLRGYTF
TRBJ2-5,TRBV30,.,.,TGTGCCTGGGGGCGGGAGACCCAGTACTTC,CAWGRETQYF
TRBJ1-2,TRBV5-5,.,many,TGTGCCAGCATCAAAGAGAGCCCGGACAGCTTTACCTATGGCTACACCTTC,CASIKESPDSFTYGYTF
TRBJ2-3,TRBV5-8,TRBD2,.,TGTGCCAGCAAAAGGAGCGGGACTAGCACAGATACGCAGTATTTT,CASKRSGTSTDTQYF
TRBJ2-3,TRBV5-1,TRBD2,.,TGCGCCAGCAGCGCGGGACTAGCGGAAAGCACAGATACGCAGTATTTT,CASSAGLAESTDTQYF
TRBJ1-5,TRBV6-5,.,.,TGTGCCAGCAGAGAACAGGCCTTCAAGCCCCAGCATTTT,CASREQAFKPQHF
TRBJ2-7,TRBV29-1,.,.,TGCAGCGTTGGGGGCCTCGGGTCGGGGATCCACGAGCAATACTTC,CSVGGLGSGIHEQYF
TRBJ1-5,TRBV7-9,TRBD1,many,TGTGCCAGCAGCTCACAGGGGGATCAGCCCCAGCATTTT,CASSSQGDQPQHF
TRBJ2-1,TRBV25-1,.,few,TGTGCCAGCTCTACGGTATACTCTGAGCAGTTCTTC,CASSTVYSEQFF